This TCR beta chain was identified in a study of regulatory T cells in long-lasting Graves disease. Study in general: Graves' patients diagnosed newly had used antithyroid drugs under 3 months.

V shed 5 bases and J 3 bases; nucleotides not matched to a gene: 10. The CDR3 sequence is 15 residues long. Germline V CDR1 and CDR2: MDHEN, SYDVKM. This clonotype was counted many times. Its antigen remains unknown. Regarding time point: newly diagnosed GD, antithyroid drugs for less than 3 months. Researchers made the TCR library from RNA that was extracted from PBMCs. Libraries of TCR beta came from iRepertoire HTBI primers plus Arm-PCR of CDR3 regions. In the authors' workflow: Among the samples, under 70 TRBV and 14 TRBJ segments were identified. TCRdb re-derived calls from the multiplex PCR reads in MiXCR, one entry per CDR3 protein. V and J calls and clone size were set by TCRdb, not the authors. Altogether about 310,000 distinct CDR3 sequences are present, more than 15% being singletons, with the ten largest covering less than 45%. Study-level findings and limits: New patients shared around 1,000 public clonotypes, and persistent patients shared more, with under 3,000. Thyroid tissue was not sampled; only peripheral blood was.

The clonotype was recovered from a female donor with Graves disease. The chain carries TRBV28 and TRBJ2-7; 7 nucleotides align to TRBD1. The specimen comprised peripheral blood mononuclear cells (PBMCs), sampled at new diagnosis, from a patient treated with antithyroid drugs. CDR3 protein: CASSPHRGKDYEQYF. The CDR3 coding sequence is TGTGCCAGCAGTCCTCACAGGGGTAAGGACTACGAGCAGTACTTC.